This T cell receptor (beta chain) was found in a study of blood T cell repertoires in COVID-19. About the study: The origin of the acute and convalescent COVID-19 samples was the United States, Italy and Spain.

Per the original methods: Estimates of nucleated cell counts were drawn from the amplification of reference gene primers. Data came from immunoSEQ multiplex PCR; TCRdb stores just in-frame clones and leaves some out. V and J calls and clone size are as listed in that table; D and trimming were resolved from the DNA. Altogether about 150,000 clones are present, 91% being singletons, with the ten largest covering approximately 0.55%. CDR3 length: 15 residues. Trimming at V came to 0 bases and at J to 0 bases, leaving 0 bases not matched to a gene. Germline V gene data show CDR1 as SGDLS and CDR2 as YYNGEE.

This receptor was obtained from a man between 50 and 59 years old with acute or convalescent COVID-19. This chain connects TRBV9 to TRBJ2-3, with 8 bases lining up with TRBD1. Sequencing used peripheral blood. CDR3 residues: CASSVGTGSTDTQYF. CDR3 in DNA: TGTGCCAGCAGCGTAGGGACAGGGAGCACAGATACGCAGTATTTT.